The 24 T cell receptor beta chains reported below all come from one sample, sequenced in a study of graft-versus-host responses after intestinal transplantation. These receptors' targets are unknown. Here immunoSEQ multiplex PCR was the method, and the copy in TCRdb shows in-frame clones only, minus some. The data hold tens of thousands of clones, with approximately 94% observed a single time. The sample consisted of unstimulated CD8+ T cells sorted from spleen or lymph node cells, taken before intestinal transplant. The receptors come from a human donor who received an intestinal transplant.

The CDR3 here is CASSFRQEIVTKQETQYF. The CDR3 DNA follows: TGTGCCAGCAGCTTTAGGCAGGAGATAGTAACTAAACAAGAGACCCAGTACTTC. The rearrangement links TRBV7-9 to TRBJ2-5; D unresolved. The CDR3 length is 18 residues. The germline V gene has CDR1 SEHNR and CDR2 FQNEAQ (reference sequence). V lost 3 bases and J 2 bases, leaving 22 bases between the germline ends. Full variable domain (outside the CDR3, taken from reference TRBV7-9 and TRBJ2-5): DTGVSQNPRHKITKRGQNVTFRCDPISEHNRLYWYRQTLGQGPEFLTYFQNEAQLEKSRLLSDRFSAERPKGSFSTLEIQRTEQGDSAMYLCASSFRQEIVTKQETQYFGPGTRLLVL.

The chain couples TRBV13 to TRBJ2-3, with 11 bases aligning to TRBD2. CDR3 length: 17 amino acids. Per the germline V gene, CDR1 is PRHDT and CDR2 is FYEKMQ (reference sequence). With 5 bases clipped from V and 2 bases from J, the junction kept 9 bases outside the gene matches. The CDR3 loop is CASSASGTSGTTDTQYF. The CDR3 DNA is TGTGCCAGCAGCGCCTCCGGGACTAGCGGTACCACAGATACGCAGTATTTT. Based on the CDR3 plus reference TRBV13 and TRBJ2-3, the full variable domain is AAGVIQSPRHLIKEKRETATLKCYPIPRHDTVYWYQQGPGQDPQFLISFYEKMQSDKGSIPDRFSAQQFSDYHSELNMSSLELGDSALYFCASSASGTSGTTDTQYFGPGTRLTVL.

The CDR3 sequence is CASSDMSTNEKLFF. CDR3 sequence (DNA): TGTGCCAGCAGTGACATGTCGACTAATGAAAAACTGTTTTTT. The V gene is TRBV13, the J gene TRBJ1-4; D is unclear. The ends were cut back, 6 bases at V and 2 bases at J, with 10 bases in the middle. The CDR3 runs to 14 residues. Germline V lookup: CDR1 PRHDT, CDR2 FYEKMQ (reference sequence).

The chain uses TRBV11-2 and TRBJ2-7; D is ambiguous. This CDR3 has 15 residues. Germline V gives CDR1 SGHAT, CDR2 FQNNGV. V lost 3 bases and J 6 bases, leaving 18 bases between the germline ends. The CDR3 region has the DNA TGTGCCAGCAGCTTGATGTACGGGCGGAACTCCGAGCAGTACTTC. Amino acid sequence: CASSLMYGRNSEQYF. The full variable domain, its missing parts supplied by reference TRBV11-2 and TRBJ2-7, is EAGVAQSPRYKIIEKRQSVAFWCNPISGHATLYWYQQILGQGPKLLIQFQNNGVVDDSQLPKDRFSAERLKGVDSTLKIQPAKLEDSAVYLCASSLMYGRNSEQYFGPGTRLTVT.

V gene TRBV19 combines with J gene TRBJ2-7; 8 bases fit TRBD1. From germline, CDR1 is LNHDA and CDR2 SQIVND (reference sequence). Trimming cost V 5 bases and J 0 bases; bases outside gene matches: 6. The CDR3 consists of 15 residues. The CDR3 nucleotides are TGTGCCAGTAGTCCCGGGACAGGCAGCTCCTACGAGCAGTACTTC. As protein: CASSPGTGSSYEQYF.

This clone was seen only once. CDR3: CASSLEGFNEKLFF. Written as DNA, the CDR3 is TGTGCCAGCAGCTTAGAAGGTTTTAATGAAAAACTGTTTTTT. This chain links TRBV11-2 with TRBJ1-4; no clear D. The V gene lost 0 bases and the J gene lost 4 bases, with 6 bases spanning the gap. The germline V gene has CDR1 SGHAT and CDR2 FQNNGV. CDR3 length: 14 residues.

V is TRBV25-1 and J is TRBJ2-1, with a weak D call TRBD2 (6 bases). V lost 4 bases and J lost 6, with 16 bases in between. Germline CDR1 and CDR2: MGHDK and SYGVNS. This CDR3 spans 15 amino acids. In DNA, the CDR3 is TGTGCCAGCAGTGGGCTTCAACTCGGGGGCAATGAGCAGTTCTTC. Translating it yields CASSGLQLGGNEQFF.

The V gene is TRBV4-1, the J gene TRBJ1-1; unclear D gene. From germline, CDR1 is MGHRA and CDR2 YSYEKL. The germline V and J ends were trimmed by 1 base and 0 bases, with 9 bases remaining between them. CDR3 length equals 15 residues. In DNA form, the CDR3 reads TGCGCCAGCAGCCAAGTGGCGGAACTGAACACTGAAGCTTTCTTT. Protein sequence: CASSQVAELNTEAFF.

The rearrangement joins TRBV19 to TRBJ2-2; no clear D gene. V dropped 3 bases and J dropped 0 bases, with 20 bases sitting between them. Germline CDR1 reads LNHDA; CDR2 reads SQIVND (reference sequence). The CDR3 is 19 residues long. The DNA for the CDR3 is TGTGCCAGTAGTATTAATACTGCAAGGACGGTGCCGAACACCGGGGAGCTGTTTTTT. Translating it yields CASSINTARTVPNTGELFF.

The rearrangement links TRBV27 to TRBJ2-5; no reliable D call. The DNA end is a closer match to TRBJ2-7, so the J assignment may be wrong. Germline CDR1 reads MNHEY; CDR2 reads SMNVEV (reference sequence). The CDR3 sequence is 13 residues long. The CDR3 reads CASSPVDGYEQYF. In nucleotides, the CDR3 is TGTGCCAGCAGTCCGGTAGATGGCTACGAGCAGTACTTC.

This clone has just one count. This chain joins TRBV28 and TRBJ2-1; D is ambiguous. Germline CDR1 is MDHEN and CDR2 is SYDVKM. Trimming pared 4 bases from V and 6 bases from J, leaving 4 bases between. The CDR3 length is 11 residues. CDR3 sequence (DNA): TGTGCCAGCAGTTATGTCAATGAGCAGTTCTTC. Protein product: CASSYVNEQFF.

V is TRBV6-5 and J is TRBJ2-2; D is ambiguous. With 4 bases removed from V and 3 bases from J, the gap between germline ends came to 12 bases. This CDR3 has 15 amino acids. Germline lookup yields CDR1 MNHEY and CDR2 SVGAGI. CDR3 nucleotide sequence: TGTGCCAGCAGTTTTTATCGTAGGGACACCGGGGAGCTGTTTTTT. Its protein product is CASSFYRRDTGELFF.

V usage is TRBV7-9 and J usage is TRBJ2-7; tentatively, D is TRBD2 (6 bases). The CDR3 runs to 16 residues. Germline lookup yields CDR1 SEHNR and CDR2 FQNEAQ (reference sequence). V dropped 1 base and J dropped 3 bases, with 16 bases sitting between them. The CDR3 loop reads CASSLGGEGRFYEQYF. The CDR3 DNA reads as TGTGCCAGCAGCTTAGGAGGGGAAGGGAGGTTCTACGAGCAGTACTTC.

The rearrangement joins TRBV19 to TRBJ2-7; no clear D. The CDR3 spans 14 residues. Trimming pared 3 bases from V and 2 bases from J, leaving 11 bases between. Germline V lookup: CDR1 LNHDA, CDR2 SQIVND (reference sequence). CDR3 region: CASSITVNTYEQYF. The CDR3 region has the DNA TGTGCCAGTAGTATTACGGTGAATACCTACGAGCAGTACTTC.

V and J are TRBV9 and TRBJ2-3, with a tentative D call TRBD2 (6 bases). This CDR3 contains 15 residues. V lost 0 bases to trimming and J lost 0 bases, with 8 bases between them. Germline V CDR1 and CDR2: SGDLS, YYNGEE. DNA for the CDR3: TGTGCCAGCAGCGTAGACGGGACTAGCACAGATACGCAGTATTTT. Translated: CASSVDGTSTDTQYF.

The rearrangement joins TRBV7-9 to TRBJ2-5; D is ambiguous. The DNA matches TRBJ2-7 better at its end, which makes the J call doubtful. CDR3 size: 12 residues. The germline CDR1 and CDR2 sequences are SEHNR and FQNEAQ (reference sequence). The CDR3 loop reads CASSFDFYEQYF. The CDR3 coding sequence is TGTGCCAGCAGCTTCGATTTCTACGAGCAGTACTTC.

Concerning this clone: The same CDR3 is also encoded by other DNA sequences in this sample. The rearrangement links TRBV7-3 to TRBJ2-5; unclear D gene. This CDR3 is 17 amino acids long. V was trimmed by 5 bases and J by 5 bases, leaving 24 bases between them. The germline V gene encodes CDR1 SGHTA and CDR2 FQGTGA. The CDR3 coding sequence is TGTGCCAGCAGCCCCGGGCCCAAAAACCCTCTCGGGGAGACCCAGTACTTC. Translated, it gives CASSPGPKNPLGETQYF.

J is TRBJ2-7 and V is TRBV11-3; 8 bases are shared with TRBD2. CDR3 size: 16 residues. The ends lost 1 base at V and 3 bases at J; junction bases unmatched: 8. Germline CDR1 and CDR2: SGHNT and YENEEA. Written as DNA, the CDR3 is TGTGCCAGCAGCTTAGCCGCAATTAGCGGGAACTACGAGCAGTACTTC. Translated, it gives CASSLAAISGNYEQYF.

The chain's CDR3 is CAWSVSGPPIFDYGYTF. CDR3 nucleotides: TGTGCCTGGAGTGTTAGTGGGCCACCCATTTTCGACTATGGCTACACCTTC. The rearrangement uses TRBV30 and TRBJ1-2; D is undetermined. Germline CDR1 is GTSNPN and CDR2 is SVGIG (reference sequence). The CDR3 loop spans 17 amino acids. V was cut by 0 bases and J by 3 bases, with 20 bases left in between.

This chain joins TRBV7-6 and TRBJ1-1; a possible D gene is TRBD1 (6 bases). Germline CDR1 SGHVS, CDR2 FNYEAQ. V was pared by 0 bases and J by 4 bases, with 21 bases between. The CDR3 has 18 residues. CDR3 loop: CASSLALGVDRRGTEAFF. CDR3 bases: TGTGCCAGCAGCTTAGCACTGGGTGTTGACAGGCGAGGCACTGAAGCTTTCTTT.

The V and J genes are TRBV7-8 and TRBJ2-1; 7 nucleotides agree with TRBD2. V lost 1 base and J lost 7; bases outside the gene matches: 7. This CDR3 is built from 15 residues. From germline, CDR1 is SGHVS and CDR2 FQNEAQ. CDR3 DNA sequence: TGTGCCAGCAGCTTAGGGGCGGGAGCGAGAAATGAGCAGTTCTTC. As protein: CASSLGAGARNEQFF.

The CDR3: CASSLVKWDAPYNEQFF. The CDR3 DNA reads as TGTGCCAGCAGCTTGGTCAAATGGGACGCGCCCTACAATGAGCAGTTCTTC. The chain employs TRBV5-4 and TRBJ2-1, with D perhaps being TRBD1 or TRBD2 (5 bases each). V was shortened by 0 bases and J by 2 bases, with 15 bases between the two germline ends. The V gene's germline CDR1 is SGHNT and CDR2 YYREEE (reference sequence). This CDR3 contains 17 residues. Full variable domain (rest looked up from reference TRBV5-4 and TRBJ2-1): ETGVTQSPTHLIKTRGQQVTLRCSSQSGHNTVSWYQQALGQGPQFIFQYYREEENGRGNFPPRFSGLQFPNYSSELNVNALELDDSALYLCASSLVKWDAPYNEQFFGPGTRLTVL.

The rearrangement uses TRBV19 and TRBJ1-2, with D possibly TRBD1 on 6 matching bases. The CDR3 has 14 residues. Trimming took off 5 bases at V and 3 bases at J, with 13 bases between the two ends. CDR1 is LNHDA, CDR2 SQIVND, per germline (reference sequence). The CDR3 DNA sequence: TGTGCCAGTAGTTTCAACAGGGTTTACTATGGCTACACCTTC. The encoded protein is CASSFNRVYYGYTF.

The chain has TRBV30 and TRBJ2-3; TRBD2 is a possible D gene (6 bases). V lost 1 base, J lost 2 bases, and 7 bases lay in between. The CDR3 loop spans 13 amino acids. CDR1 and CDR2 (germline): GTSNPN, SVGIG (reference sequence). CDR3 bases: TGTGCCTGGAGTGCGGGGGACACAGATACGCAGTATTTT. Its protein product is CAWSAGDTDTQYF.